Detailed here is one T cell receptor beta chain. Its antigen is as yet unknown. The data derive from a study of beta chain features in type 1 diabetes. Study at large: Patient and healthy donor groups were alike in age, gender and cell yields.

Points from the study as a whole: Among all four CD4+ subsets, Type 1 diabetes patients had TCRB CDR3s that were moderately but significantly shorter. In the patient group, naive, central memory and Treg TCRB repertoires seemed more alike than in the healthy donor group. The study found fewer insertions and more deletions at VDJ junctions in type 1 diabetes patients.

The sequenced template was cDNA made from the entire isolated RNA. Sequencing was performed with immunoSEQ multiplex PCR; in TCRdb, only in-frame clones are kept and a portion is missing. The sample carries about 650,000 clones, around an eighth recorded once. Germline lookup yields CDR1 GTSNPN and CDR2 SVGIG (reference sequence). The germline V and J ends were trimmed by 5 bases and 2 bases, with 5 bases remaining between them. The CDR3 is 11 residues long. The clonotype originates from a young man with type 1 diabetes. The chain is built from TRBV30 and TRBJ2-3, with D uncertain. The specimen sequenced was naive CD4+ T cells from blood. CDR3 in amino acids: CAWGITDTQYF. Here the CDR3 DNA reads TGTGCCTGGGGGATCACAGATACGCAGTATTTT.